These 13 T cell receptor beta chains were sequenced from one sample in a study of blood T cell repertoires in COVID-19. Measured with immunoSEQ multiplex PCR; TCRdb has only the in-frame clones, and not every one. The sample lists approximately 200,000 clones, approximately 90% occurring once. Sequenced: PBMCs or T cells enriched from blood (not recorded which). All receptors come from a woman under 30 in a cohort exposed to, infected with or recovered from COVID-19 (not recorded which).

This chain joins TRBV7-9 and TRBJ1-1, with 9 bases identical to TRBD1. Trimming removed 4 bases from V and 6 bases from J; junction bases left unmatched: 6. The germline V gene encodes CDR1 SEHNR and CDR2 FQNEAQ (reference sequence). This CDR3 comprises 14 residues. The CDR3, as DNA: TGTGCCAGCAGCTCGGACAGGGGAAGGGCTGAAGCTTTCTTT. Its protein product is CASSSDRGRAEAFF.

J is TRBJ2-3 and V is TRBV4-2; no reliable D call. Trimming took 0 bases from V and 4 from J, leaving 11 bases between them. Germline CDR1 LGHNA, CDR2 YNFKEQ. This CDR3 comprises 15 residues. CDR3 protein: CASSQESHSSDTQYF. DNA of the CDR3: TGTGCCAGCAGCCAAGAATCCCACAGTTCAGATACGCAGTATTTT.

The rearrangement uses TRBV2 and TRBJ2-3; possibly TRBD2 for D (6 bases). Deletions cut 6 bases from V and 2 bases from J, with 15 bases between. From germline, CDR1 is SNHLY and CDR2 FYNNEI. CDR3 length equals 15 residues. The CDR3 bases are TGTGCCAGCAGGGACCGTAGCGGCTACACAGATACGCAGTATTTT. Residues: CASRDRSGYTDTQYF.

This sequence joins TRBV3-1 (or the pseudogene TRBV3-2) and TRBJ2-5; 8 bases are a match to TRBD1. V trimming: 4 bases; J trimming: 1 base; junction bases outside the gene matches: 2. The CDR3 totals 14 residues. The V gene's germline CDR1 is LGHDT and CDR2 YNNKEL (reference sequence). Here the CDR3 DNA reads TGTGCCAGCAGCCCGGGACAGGCCCAAGAGACCCAGTACTTC. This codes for CASSPGQAQETQYF.

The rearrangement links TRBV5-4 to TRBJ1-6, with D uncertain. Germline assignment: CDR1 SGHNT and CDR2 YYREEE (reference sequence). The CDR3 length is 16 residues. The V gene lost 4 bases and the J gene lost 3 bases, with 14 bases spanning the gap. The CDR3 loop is CASSDGFTDYNSPLHF. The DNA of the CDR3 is TGTGCCAGCAGCGATGGATTCACAGACTATAATTCACCCCTCCACTTT. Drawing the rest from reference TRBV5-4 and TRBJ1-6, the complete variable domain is ETGVTQSPTHLIKTRGQQVTLRCSSQSGHNTVSWYQQALGQGPQFIFQYYREEENGRGNFPPRFSGLQFPNYSSELNVNALELDDSALYLCASSDGFTDYNSPLHFGNGTRLTVT.

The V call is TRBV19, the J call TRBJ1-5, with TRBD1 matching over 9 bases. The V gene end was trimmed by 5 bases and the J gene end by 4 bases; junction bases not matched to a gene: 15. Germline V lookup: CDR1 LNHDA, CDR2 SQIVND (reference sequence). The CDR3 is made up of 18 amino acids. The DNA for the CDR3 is TGTGCCAGTAGTCTGACCCCGGGACAGGGAGGCAGGAATCAGCCCCAGCATTTT. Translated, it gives CASSLTPGQGGRNQPQHF.

The CDR3: CASSLAAGPVETIYF. Here the CDR3 DNA reads TGTGCCAGCAGCTTAGCGGCAGGGCCAGTGGAAACCATATATTTT. The rearrangement joins TRBV7-9 to TRBJ1-3; possible D gene TRBD1, 5 bases. The CDR3 is 15 amino acids. CDR1 is SEHNR, CDR2 FQNEAQ, per germline (reference sequence). The ends were cut back, 0 bases at V and 10 bases at J, with 16 bases in the middle.

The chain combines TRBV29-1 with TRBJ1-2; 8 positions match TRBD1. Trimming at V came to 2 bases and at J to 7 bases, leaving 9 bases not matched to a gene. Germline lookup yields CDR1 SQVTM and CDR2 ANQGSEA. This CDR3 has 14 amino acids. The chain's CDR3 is CSVEPLQGVGGYTF. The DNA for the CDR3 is TGCAGCGTTGAACCCCTACAGGGGGTGGGTGGCTACACCTTC.

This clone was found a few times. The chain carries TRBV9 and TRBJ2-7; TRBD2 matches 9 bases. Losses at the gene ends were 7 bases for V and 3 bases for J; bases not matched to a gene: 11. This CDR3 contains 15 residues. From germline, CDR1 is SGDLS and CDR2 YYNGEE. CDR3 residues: CASLSEREDFYEQYF. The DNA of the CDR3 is TGTGCCAGCCTGTCCGAGCGGGAGGATTTCTACGAGCAGTACTTC.

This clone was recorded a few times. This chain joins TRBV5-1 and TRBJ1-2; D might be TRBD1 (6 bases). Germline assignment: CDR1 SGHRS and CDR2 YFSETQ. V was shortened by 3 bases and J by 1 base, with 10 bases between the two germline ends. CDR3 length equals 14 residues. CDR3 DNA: TGCGCCAGCAGCTCTAGGACAGATAACTATGGCTACACCTTC. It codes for CASSSRTDNYGYTF.

In DNA form, the CDR3 reads TGTGCCAGCAGCCGCGGACTAGCGGGGGATGAGCAGTTCTTC. This codes for CASSRGLAGDEQFF. This chain uses TRBV11-2 with TRBJ2-1; 13 nucleotides align to TRBD2. After removal of 5 bases from V and 8 bases from J, the junction contained 3 bases not matched to a gene. The CDR3 length is 14 residues. CDR1 and CDR2 (germline): SGHAT, FQNNGV.

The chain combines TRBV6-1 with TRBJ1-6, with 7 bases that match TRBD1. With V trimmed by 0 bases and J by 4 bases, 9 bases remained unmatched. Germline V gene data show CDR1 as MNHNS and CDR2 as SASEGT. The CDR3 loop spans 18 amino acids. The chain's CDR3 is CASSEARRTGVYNSPLHF. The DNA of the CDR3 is TGTGCCAGCAGTGAAGCGCGAAGGACAGGAGTTTATAATTCACCCCTCCACTTT.

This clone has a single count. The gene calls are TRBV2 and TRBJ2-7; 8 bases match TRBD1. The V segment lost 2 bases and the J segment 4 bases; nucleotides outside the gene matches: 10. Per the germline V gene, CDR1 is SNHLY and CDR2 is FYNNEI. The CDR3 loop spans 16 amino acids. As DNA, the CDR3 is TGTGCCAGCAGTGAATGGTCAGGGGGCTTCGGTTACGAGCAGTACTTC. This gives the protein CASSEWSGGFGYEQYF.